Below are 13 T cell receptor beta chains sequenced from a single sample in a study of blood T cell repertoires in COVID-19. Profiled with immunoSEQ multiplex PCR; TCRdb holds only in-frame clones, not every one. The table includes around 300,000 clones, 70% to 90% detected once. The sequenced material came from peripheral blood. These receptor sequences come from a woman aged 25 to 39 with active or convalescent COVID-19.

V gene TRBV5-4 combines with J gene TRBJ2-6; 7 bases map to TRBD2. The CDR3 sequence is 19 residues long. The V gene end was trimmed by 2 bases and the J gene end by 0 bases; junction bases not matched to a gene: 11. Germline lookup yields CDR1 SGHNT and CDR2 YYREEE (reference sequence). CDR3 residues: CASSLSWGRASSGANVLTF. DNA for the CDR3: TGTGCCAGCAGCTTATCTTGGGGGAGGGCTAGCTCTGGGGCCAACGTCCTGACTTTC.

The genes are TRBV19 and TRBJ1-5; D is perhaps TRBD1 (5 bases). The CDR3 is made up of 15 amino acids. Between the trimmed V and J ends, which lost 8 bases and 1 base, there was a span of 15 bases. Germline V gene sequence: CDR1 LNHDA, CDR2 SQIVND (reference sequence). The CDR3: CASLPGGGSNQPQHF. The CDR3 DNA reads TGTGCCAGTCTGCCGGGGGGAGGGAGCAATCAGCCCCAGCATTTT.

V and J are TRBV2 and TRBJ1-6, with 7 positions matching TRBD1. The CDR3 has 15 residues. V shed 2 bases, J shed 7 bases, and the junction held 5 bases outside the gene matches. CDR1 is SNHLY, CDR2 FYNNEI, per germline. The CDR3 DNA reads as TGTGCCAGCAGTGAACTCGACAGGGAGAATTCACCCCTCCACTTT. This encodes CASSELDRENSPLHF.

The V gene is TRBV5-8, the J gene TRBJ1-3, with TRBD1 matching 10 bases. The V segment lost 3 bases and the J segment 2 bases; nucleotides outside the gene matches: 2. This CDR3 spans 15 amino acids. The germline V gene has CDR1 SGHTS and CDR2 YDEGEE. CDR3 in amino acids: CASSSGTGAGNTIYF. As DNA, the CDR3 is TGTGCCAGCAGCTCCGGGACAGGGGCTGGAAACACCATATATTTT. The entire variable domain, with the rest obtained from reference TRBV5-8 and TRBJ1-3, is as follows: EAGVTQSPTHLIKTRGQQATLRCSPISGHTSVYWYQQALGLGLQFLLWYDEGEERNRGNFPPRFSGRQFPNYSSELNVNALELEDSALYLCASSSGTGAGNTIYFGEGSWLTVV.

V is TRBV5-1 and J is TRBJ2-2; D is unresolved. Trimming removed 2 bases from V and 2 bases from J, with 10 bases in between. The germline CDR1 and CDR2 sequences are SGHRS and YFSETQ. CDR3 length equals 15 residues. CDR3 amino acids: CASSLSTGNTGELFF. The CDR3 bases are TGCGCCAGCAGCTTATCAACGGGTAACACCGGGGAGCTGTTTTTT. Complete variable domain (other parts from reference TRBV5-1 and TRBJ2-2): KAGVTQTPRYLIKTRGQQVTLSCSPISGHRSVSWYQQTPGQGLQFLFEYFSETQRNKGNFPGRFSGRQFSNSRSEMNVSTLELGDSALYLCASSLSTGNTGELFFGEGSRLTVL.

This chain joins TRBV7-2 and TRBJ2-7; TRBD1 might be the D (8 bases). The CDR3 consists of 15 residues. Per germline, CDR1 SGHTA and CDR2 FQGNSA. Trimming removed 4 bases from V and 3 bases from J, with 16 bases in between. The CDR3 coding sequence is TGTGCCAGCAGCTCCTCCACAGGGGGGGTCTACGAGCAGTACTTC. Protein: CASSSSTGGVYEQYF.

The chain combines TRBV5-4 with TRBJ2-3, with 7 bases fitting TRBD1. The ends lost 5 bases at V and 3 bases at J; junction bases unmatched: 6. The CDR3 consists of 14 residues. Germline lookup yields CDR1 SGHNT and CDR2 YYREEE (reference sequence). CDR3 DNA: TGTGCCAGCAGAAAAGACAGGGTGACAGATACGCAGTATTTT. Protein: CASRKDRVTDTQYF.

A few counts support this clone. This chain connects TRBV4-3 to TRBJ1-4, with D perhaps TRBD1 (5 bases). Trimming took 0 bases from V and 10 from J, leaving 12 bases between them. CDR1 is LGHNA, CDR2 YSLEER, per germline. The length of the CDR3 is 14 residues. CDR3 coding DNA: TGCGCCAGCAGCCAAGATTCAGTGGGGGGAAAACTGTTTTTT. This gives the protein CASSQDSVGGKLFF.

This sequence joins TRBV7-2 and TRBJ1-1, with D tentatively TRBD1 (6 bases). Germline CDR1 and CDR2: SGHTA and FQGNSA. This CDR3 contains 15 residues. V was shortened by 5 bases and J by 3 bases, with 16 bases between the two germline ends. The DNA for the CDR3 is TGTGCCAGCAGCCCTACTACAGGGCCCCACACTGAAGCTTTCTTT. Its translation is CASSPTTGPHTEAFF.

This chain connects TRBV19 to TRBJ1-5; D gene uncertain. Germline assignment: CDR1 LNHDA and CDR2 SQIVND (reference sequence). This CDR3 contains 15 residues. The germline V and J ends were trimmed by 8 bases and 2 bases, with 16 bases remaining between them. CDR3 sequence reads: CASSSGPGGNQPQHF. CDR3 in DNA: TGTGCCAGTTCTTCCGGACCGGGAGGCAATCAGCCCCAGCATTTT.

The chain uses TRBV18 and TRBJ1-5; 7 bases match TRBD1. CDR1 and CDR2 (germline): KGHSH, LQKENI. The junction had 4 bases not matched to a gene; V was cut back by 5 bases and J by 0 bases. The CDR3 is made up of 15 amino acids. For the CDR3, the DNA is TGTGCCAGCTCATTGGGACAGTATAGCAATCAGCCCCAGCATTTT. It translates to CASSLGQYSNQPQHF. The whole variable domain, filled in from reference TRBV18 and TRBJ1-5, reads NAGVMQNPRHLVRRRGQEARLRCSPMKGHSHVYWYRQLPEEGLKFMVYLQKENIIDESGMPKERFSAEFPKEGPSILRIQQVVRGDSAAYFCASSLGQYSNQPQHFGDGTRLSIL.

This chain joins TRBV27 and TRBJ1-2, with D maybe TRBD1 (5 bases). CDR1 and CDR2 from the germline V gene are MNHEY and SMNVEV (reference sequence). V was pared by 5 bases and J by 8 bases, with 18 bases between. This CDR3 comprises 14 residues. The CDR3 DNA is TGTGCCAGCAGTAGGGCGGGGGTCGGAGAGGGCTACACCTTC. This encodes CASSRAGVGEGYTF.

The CDR3 protein is CASSLFDRDYEQYF. The CDR3 coding sequence is TGTGCCAGCAGCTTATTTGACAGGGACTACGAGCAGTACTTC. V gene TRBV7-2 combines with J gene TRBJ2-7; 7 positions agree with TRBD1. The CDR3 covers 14 residues. With 2 bases clipped from V and 3 bases from J, the junction kept 4 bases outside the gene matches. Germline V lookup: CDR1 SGHTA, CDR2 FQGNSA.